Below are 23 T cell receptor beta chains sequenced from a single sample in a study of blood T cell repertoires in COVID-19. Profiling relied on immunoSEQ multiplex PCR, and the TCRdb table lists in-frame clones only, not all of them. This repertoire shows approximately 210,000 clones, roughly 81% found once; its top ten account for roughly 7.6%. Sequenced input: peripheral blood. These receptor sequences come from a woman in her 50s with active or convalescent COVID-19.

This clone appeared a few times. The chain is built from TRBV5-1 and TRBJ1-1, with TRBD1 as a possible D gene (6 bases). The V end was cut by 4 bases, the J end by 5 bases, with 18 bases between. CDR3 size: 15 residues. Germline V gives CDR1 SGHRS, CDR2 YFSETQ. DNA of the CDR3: TGCGCCAGCAGCCGCTCCAAGGTAGGGGGTACTGAAGCTTTCTTT. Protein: CASSRSKVGGTEAFF. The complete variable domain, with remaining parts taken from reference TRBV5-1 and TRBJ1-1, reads KAGVTQTPRYLIKTRGQQVTLSCSPISGHRSVSWYQQTPGQGLQFLFEYFSETQRNKGNFPGRFSGRQFSNSRSEMNVSTLELGDSALYLCASSRSKVGGTEAFFGQGTRLTVV.

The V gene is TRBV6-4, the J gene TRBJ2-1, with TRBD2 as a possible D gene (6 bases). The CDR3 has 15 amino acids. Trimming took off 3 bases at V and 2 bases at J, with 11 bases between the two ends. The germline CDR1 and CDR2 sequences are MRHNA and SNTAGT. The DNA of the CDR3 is TGTGCCAGCAGTGAGAGAGGGGAGGCCTACAATGAGCAGTTCTTC. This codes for CASSERGEAYNEQFF.

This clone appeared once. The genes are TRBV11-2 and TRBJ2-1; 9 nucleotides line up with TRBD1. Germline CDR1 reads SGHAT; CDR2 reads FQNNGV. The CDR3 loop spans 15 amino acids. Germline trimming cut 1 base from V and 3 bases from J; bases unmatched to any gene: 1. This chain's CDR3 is CASSLGTGVYNEQFF. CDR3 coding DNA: TGTGCCAGCAGCTTAGGGACAGGGGTCTACAATGAGCAGTTCTTC.

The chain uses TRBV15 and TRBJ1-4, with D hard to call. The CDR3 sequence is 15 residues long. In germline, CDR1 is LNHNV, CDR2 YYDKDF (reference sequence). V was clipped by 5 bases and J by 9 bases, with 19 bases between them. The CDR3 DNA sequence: TGTGCCACCAGCCGCGTCTCCGGGGATCGGAAAAAACTGTTTTTT. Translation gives CATSRVSGDRKKLFF.

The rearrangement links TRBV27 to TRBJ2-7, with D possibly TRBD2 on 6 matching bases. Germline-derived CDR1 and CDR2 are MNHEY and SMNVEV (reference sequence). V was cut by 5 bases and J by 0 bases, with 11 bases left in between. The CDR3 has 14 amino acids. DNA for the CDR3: TGTGCCAGCAGTCGCCGGGACTGCTCCTACGAGCAGTACGTC. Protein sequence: CASSRRDCSYEQYV.

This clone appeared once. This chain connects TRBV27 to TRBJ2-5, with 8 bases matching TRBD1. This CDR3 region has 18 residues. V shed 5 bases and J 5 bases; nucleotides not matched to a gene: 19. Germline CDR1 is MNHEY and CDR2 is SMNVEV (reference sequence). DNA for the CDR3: TGTGCCAGCAGTCCGCCCGGGACAGGAGCCGTTTTAACTGAGACCCAGTACTTC. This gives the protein CASSPPGTGAVLTETQYF.

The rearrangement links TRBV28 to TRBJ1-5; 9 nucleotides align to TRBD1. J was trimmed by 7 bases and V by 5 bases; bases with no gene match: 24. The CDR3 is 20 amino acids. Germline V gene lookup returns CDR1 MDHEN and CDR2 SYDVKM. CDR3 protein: CASSPIPGQGTRHYEQPQHF. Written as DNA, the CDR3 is TGTGCCAGCAGTCCTATCCCGGGACAGGGAACGAGGCATTATGAGCAGCCCCAGCATTTT.

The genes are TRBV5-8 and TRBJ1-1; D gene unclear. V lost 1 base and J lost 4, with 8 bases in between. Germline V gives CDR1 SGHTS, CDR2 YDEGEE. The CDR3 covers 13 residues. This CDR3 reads CASSLLRSTEAFF. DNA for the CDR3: TGTGCCAGCAGCTTGTTAAGGAGCACTGAAGCTTTCTTT.

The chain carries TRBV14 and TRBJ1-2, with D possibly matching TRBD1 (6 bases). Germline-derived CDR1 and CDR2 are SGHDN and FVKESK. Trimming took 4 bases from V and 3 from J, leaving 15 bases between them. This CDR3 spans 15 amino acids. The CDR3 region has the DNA TGTGCCAGCAGCCCCACCGCGGGGGCACACTATGGCTACACCTTC. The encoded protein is CASSPTAGAHYGYTF.

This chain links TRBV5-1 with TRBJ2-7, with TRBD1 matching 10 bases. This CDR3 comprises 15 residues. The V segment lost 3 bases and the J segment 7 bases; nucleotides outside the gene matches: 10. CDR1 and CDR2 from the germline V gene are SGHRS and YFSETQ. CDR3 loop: CASSWLGQGQEEQYF. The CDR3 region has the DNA TGCGCCAGCAGCTGGCTGGGACAGGGGCAGGAGGAGCAGTACTTC.

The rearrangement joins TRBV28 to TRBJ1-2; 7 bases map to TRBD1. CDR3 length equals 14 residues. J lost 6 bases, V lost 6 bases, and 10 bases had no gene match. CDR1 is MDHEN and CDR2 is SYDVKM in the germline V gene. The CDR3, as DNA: TGTGCCAGCAGCTCCGGACAGGCCTGGGATGGCTACACCTTC. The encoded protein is CASSSGQAWDGYTF.

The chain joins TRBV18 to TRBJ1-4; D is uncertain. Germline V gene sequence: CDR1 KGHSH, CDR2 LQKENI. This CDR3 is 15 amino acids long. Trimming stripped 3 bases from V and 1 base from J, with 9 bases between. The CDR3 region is CASSPLPVTNEKLFF. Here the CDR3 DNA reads TGTGCCAGCTCACCCCTACCGGTAACTAATGAAAAACTGTTTTTT.

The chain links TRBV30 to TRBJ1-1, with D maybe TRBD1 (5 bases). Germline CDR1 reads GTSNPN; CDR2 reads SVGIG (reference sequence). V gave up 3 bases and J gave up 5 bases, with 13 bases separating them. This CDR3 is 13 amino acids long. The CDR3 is CAWSLGGETEAFF. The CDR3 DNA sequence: TGTGCCTGGAGCCTGGGGGGTGAAACTGAAGCTTTCTTT. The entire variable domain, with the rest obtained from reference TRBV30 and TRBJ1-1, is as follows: SQTIHQWPATLVQPVGSPLSLECTVEGTSNPNLYWYRQAAGRGLQLLFYSVGIGQISSEVPQNLSASRPQDRQFILSSKKLLLSDSGFYLCAWSLGGETEAFFGQGTRLTVV.

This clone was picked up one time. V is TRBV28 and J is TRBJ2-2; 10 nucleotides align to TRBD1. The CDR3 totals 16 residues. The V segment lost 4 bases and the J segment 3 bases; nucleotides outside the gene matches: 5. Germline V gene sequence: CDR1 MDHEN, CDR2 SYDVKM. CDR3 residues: CASSSGQGGHTGELFF. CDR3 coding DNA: TGTGCCAGCAGTTCTGGACAGGGGGGTCACACCGGGGAGCTGTTTTTT.

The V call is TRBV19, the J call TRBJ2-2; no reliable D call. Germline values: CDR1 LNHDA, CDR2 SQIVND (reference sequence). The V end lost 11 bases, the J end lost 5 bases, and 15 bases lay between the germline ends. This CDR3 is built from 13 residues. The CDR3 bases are TGTGCCGTTTCGACGGTCAGGACCGGGGAGCTGTTTTTT. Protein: CAVSTVRTGELFF.

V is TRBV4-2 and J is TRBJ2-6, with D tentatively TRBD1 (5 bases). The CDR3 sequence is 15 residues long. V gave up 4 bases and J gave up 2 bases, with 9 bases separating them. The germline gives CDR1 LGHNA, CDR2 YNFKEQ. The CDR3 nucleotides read TGTGCCAGCAGCCCTACAGGAACTGGGGCCAACGTCCTGACTTTC. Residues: CASSPTGTGANVLTF.

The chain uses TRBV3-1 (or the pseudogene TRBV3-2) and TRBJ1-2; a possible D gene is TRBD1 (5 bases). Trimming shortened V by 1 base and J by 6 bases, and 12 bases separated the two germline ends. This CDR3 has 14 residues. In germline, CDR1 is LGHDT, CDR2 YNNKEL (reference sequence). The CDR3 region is CASSQARTGDGYTF. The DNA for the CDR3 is TGTGCCAGCAGCCAAGCCCGAACAGGAGATGGCTACACCTTC.

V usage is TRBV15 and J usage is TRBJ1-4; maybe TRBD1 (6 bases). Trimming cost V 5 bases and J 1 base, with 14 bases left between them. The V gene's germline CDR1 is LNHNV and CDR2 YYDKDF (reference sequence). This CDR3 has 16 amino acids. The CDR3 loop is CATSGGRRVTNEKLFF. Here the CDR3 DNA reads TGTGCCACCAGCGGGGGCCGCAGGGTAACTAATGAAAAACTGTTTTTT.

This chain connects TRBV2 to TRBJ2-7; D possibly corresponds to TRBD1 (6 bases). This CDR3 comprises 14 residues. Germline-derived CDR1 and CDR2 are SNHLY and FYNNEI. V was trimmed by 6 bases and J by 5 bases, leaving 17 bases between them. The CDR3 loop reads CASSSGTKIHEQYF. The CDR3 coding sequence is TGTGCCAGCAGCTCCGGGACAAAAATCCACGAGCAGTACTTC.

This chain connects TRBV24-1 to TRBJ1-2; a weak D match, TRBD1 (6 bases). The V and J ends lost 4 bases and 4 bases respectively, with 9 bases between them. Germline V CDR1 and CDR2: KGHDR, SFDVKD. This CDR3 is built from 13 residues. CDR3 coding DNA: TGTGCCACCAGTGAAGCAGGGGTCTATGGCTACACCTTC. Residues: CATSEAGVYGYTF.

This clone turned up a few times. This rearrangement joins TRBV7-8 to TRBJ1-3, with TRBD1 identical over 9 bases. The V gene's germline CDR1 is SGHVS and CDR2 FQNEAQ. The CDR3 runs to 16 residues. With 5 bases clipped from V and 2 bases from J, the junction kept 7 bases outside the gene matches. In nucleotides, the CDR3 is TGTGCCAGCAGCCCATTAGACAGGGGGACTGGAAACACCATATATTTT. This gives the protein CASSPLDRGTGNTIYF.

CDR3 loop: CASSQDSGGQSSTDTQYF. DNA of the CDR3: TGCGCCAGCAGTCAGGATAGCGGGGGGCAATCTAGCACAGATACGCAGTATTTT. This rearrangement joins TRBV23-1 to TRBJ2-3; TRBD2 agrees at 10 bases. TRBV23-1 is reported as an ORF; its role is uncertain. This CDR3 comprises 18 residues. The trim removed 3 bases at V and 0 bases at J, leaving 9 bases unmatched.

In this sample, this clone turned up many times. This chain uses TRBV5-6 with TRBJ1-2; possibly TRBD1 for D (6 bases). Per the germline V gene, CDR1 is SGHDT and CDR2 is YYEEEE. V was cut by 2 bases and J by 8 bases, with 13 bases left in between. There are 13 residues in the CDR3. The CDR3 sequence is CASSFGRGDGYTF. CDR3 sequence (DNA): TGTGCCAGCAGCTTTGGCAGGGGTGACGGCTACACCTTC.